Following are 18 T cell receptor beta chains from one sample sequenced in a study of blood T cells in healthy people across ages (dated by TCRdb to about 2015). The library relied on 5' RACE. Sequenced using an Illumina HiSeq 2500. A second PCR of roughly 7 to 12 cycles was performed with a sample-barcoded 5' primer and a J-beta primer mix. The raw public data were reprocessed by TCRdb itself: fastp quality trimming at Q25, MiXCR clonotype calling, in-frame beta chains only. Identical CDR3 protein sequences are pooled into one entry, listed with their most common genes and DNA. The sample profile shows 600,000 to 800,000 distinct CDR3 sequences; 52% of them were found once. The ten largest clones take up about 13% of the sample. Input material: blood. All receptors derive from a woman aged 80 or over in good health.

The chain uses TRBV18 and TRBJ1-1; D might be TRBD1 (5 bases). Germline V gene data show CDR1 as KGHSH and CDR2 as LQKENI. V was clipped by 4 bases and J by 2 bases, with 23 bases between them. This CDR3 region has 18 residues. In nucleotides, the CDR3 is TGTGCCAGCTCACTTAAAAGGGGAAAAGGGTCCGGTAACACTGAAGCTTTCTTT. This encodes CASSLKRGKGSGNTEAFF.

The V call is TRBV28, the J call TRBJ2-1; 8 bases agree with TRBD1. Germline V gives CDR1 MDHEN, CDR2 SYDVKM. CDR3 length equals 17 residues. Trimming at V came to 3 bases and at J to 9 bases, leaving 16 bases not matched to a gene. The CDR3 sequence: CASSFQRGRGRGGEQFF. The CDR3 coding sequence is TGTGCCAGCAGTTTCCAAAGGGGCAGGGGGCGAGGTGGTGAGCAGTTCTTC.

This clonotype was seen more than once but under ten times. The chain employs TRBV7-2 and TRBJ2-3, with 10 bases fitting TRBD2. Germline CDR1 reads SGHTA; CDR2 reads FQGNSA. Germline trimming cut 1 base from V and 6 bases from J; bases unmatched to any gene: 10. This CDR3 is built from 17 residues. The CDR3 bases are TGTGCCAGCAGCTTAGGCTTTCGGCTAGCGGGAGCGGATACGCAGTATTTT. Translation: CASSLGFRLAGADTQYF.

The CDR3 DNA reads as TGCAGTGCTAGGGACAGCGGGAACTATGGCTACACCTTC. It translates to CSARDSGNYGYTF. The chain links TRBV20-1 to TRBJ1-2, with D maybe TRBD1 (6 bases). CDR1 is DFQATT and CDR2 is SNEGSKA in the germline V gene (reference sequence). CDR3 length equals 13 residues. The V gene lost 3 bases and the J gene lost 2 bases, with 10 bases spanning the gap.

This chain joins TRBV4-2 and TRBJ2-7, with 10 bases aligning to TRBD2. This CDR3 is 15 amino acids long. Germline values: CDR1 LGHNA, CDR2 YNFKEQ. V shed 4 bases, J shed 5 bases, and the junction held 8 bases outside the gene matches. DNA of the CDR3: TGTGCCAGCAGCCGAACTAGCGGGGTAGAGCACGAGCAGTACTTC. Encoded protein: CASSRTSGVEHEQYF.

This clonotype turned up a few times. The chain carries TRBV7-2 and TRBJ1-5; D gene uncertain. The CDR3 contains 14 residues. Germline loops: CDR1 SGHTA, CDR2 FQGNSA. V was clipped by 3 bases and J by 3 bases, with 9 bases between them. CDR3 amino acids: CASSFWGDNQPQHF. CDR3 nucleotide sequence: TGTGCCAGCAGCTTTTGGGGAGACAATCAGCCCCAGCATTTT.

CDR3 nucleotides: TGTGCCAGCAGCACAGGGACAGGGAGCTCCTACGAGCAGTACTTC. This sequence encodes CASSTGTGSSYEQYF. The chain links TRBV9 to TRBJ2-7, with 9 bases matching TRBD1. The trim removed 4 bases at V and 0 bases at J, leaving 5 bases unmatched. The length of the CDR3 is 15 residues. The germline V gene has CDR1 SGDLS and CDR2 YYNGEE.

This clonotype occurred many times. The gene calls are TRBV14 and TRBJ2-1; TRBD1 might be the D (6 bases). CDR1 is SGHDN, CDR2 FVKESK, per germline. Deletions cut 4 bases from V and 2 bases from J, with 15 bases between. The CDR3 runs 16 residues. This CDR3 is CASSPMPGAAYNEQFF. In DNA form, the CDR3 reads TGTGCCAGCAGCCCCATGCCAGGGGCGGCCTACAATGAGCAGTTCTTC.

This clonotype was recorded once. CDR3 in DNA: TGCGCCAGCAGCTTGGTGTCAGGGGGCGTTGGCTACACCTTC. It is translated as CASSLVSGGVGYTF. The genes are TRBV5-1 and TRBJ1-2, with TRBD1 matching over 8 bases. The trim removed 0 bases at V and 7 bases at J, leaving 5 bases unmatched. The CDR3 contains 14 residues. From germline, CDR1 is SGHRS and CDR2 YFSETQ.

V usage is TRBV12-3 or TRBV12-4 and J usage is TRBJ1-1; D ambiguous. The germline V and J ends were trimmed by 5 bases and 0 bases, with 22 bases remaining between them. This CDR3 contains 18 residues. The DNA of the CDR3 is TGTGCCAGCAGTAGACGACCTCTGGTAAGGCCCTTGAACACTGAAGCTTTCTTT. Residues: CASSRRPLVRPLNTEAFF.

The chain is built from TRBV20-1 and TRBJ2-2, with 7 bases matching TRBD1. CDR3 length: 15 residues. Germline assignment: CDR1 DFQATT and CDR2 SNEGSKA (reference sequence). V trimming: 5 bases; J trimming: 1 base; junction bases outside the gene matches: 7. The CDR3 DNA sequence: TGCAGTGCTGCAACGGGACAGTTGAACACCGGGGAGCTGTTTTTT. This sequence encodes CSAATGQLNTGELFF.

This clonotype was detected many times. The chain combines TRBV5-1 with TRBJ2-5; 7 nucleotides match TRBD2. Trimming at V came to 3 bases and at J to 3 bases, leaving 8 bases not matched to a gene. Germline V gene lookup returns CDR1 SGHRS and CDR2 YFSETQ. The length of the CDR3 is 15 residues. This chain's CDR3 is CASSWTTAGEETQYF. The CDR3 bases are TGCGCCAGCAGCTGGACTACGGCGGGGGAAGAGACCCAGTACTTC.

The chain joins TRBV25-1 to TRBJ2-5; the D is unclear. The CDR3 has 13 amino acids. The V gene's germline CDR1 is MGHDK and CDR2 SYGVNS. Trimming took off 3 bases at V and 2 bases at J, with 7 bases between the two ends. The CDR3 sequence: CASSDSVQETQYF. In nucleotides, the CDR3 is TGTGCCAGCAGTGACAGCGTTCAAGAGACCCAGTACTTC.

Note on this clonotype: A much larger clonotype is one base distant, so this may be a read error. The chain combines TRBV29-1 with TRBJ2-5; TRBD2 agrees at 9 bases. The V gene end was trimmed by 7 bases and the J gene end by 11 bases; junction bases not matched to a gene: 11. This CDR3 is 12 amino acids long. Germline-derived CDR1 and CDR2 are SQVTM and ANQGSEA. CDR3 DNA: TGCAGCGGCGGGGGGGCGACCAATGAGCAGTACTTC. Translation: CSGGGATNEQYF. Based on the CDR3 plus reference TRBV29-1 and TRBJ2-5, the full variable domain is SAVISQKPSRDICQRGTSLTIQCQVDSQVTMMFWYRQQPGQSLTLIATANQGSEATYESGFVIDKFPISRPNLTFSTLTVSNMSPEDSSIYLCSGGGATNEQYFGPGTRLLVL.

This clonotype was seen many times. This sequence joins TRBV5-1 and TRBJ1-1; the D gene is possibly TRBD1 (6 bases). The germline V and J ends were trimmed by 4 bases and 4 bases, with 11 bases remaining between them. This CDR3 has 13 amino acids. Germline CDR1 and CDR2: SGHRS and YFSETQ. The CDR3 loop reads CASSGGQSTEAFF. The CDR3 DNA reads TGCGCCAGCAGCGGAGGACAGTCCACTGAAGCTTTCTTT.

This clonotype occurred many times. This CDR3 reads CASSPRKSSSYNEQFF. CDR3 nucleotides: TGTGCCAGCAGTCCCCGGAAGTCGAGCTCCTACAATGAGCAGTTCTTC. V is TRBV6-6 and J is TRBJ2-1; D gene unclear. There are 16 residues in the CDR3. V was cut by 5 bases and J by 0 bases, with 14 bases left in between. Germline CDR1 MNHNY, CDR2 SVGAGI (reference sequence).

This clonotype was seen repeatedly, ten times or more. The chain is built from TRBV6-1 and TRBJ2-5; possible D gene TRBD1, 6 bases. The germline V gene encodes CDR1 MNHNS and CDR2 SASEGT. Deletions cut 1 base from V and 4 bases from J, with 13 bases between. CDR3 length: 15 residues. CDR3 coding DNA: TGTGCCAGCAGTGAAGATATAGGGGGATCAGAGACCCAGTACTTC. This translates into CASSEDIGGSETQYF.

The CDR3 sequence: CASSLVPRQLPNYEQYF. The DNA for the CDR3 is TGCGCCAGCAGCTTGGTCCCGCGACAGCTACCTAACTACGAGCAGTACTTC. The chain joins TRBV5-1 to TRBJ2-5; a possible D gene is TRBD1 (5 bases). The J call may be in error: the DNA end matches TRBJ2-7 better. Germline V gene lookup returns CDR1 SGHRS and CDR2 YFSETQ. The CDR3 length is 17 residues.